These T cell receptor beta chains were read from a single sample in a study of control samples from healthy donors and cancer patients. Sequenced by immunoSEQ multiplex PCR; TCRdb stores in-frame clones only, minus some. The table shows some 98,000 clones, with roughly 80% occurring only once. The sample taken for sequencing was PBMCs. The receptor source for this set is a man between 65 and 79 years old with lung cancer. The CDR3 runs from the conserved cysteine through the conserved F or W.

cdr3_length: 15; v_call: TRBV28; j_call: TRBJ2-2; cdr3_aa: CASWPGGANTGELFF
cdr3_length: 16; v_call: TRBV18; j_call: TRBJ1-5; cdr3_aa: CASSPSTGPGNQPQHF
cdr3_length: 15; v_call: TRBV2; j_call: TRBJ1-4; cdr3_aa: CASSPGGTANEKLFF
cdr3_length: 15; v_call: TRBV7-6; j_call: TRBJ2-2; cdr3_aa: CASRTGGAFPGELFF
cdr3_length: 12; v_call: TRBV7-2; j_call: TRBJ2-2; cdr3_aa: CASSLSTGELFF
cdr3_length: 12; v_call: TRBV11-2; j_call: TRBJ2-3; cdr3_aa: CASSLQRGAAYF
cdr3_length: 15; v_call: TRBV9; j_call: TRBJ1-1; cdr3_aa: CASSVEAAFSTEAFF
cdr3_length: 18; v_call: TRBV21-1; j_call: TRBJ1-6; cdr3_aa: CASSKALSESSYNSPLHF
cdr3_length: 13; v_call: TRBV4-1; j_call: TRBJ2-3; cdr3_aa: CASSPGPADTQYF
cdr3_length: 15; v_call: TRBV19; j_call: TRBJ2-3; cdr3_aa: CASSIGQGGTDTQYF
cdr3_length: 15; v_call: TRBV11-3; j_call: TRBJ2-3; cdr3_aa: CASSLAGGGGDTQYF
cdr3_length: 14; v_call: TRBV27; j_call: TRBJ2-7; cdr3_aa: CASSLGQGVFEQYF
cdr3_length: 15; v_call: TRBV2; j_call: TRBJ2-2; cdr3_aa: CASSPPGGRAGELFF
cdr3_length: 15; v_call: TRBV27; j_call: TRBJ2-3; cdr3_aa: CASSLPGTSTDTQYF
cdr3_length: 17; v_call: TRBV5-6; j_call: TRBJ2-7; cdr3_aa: CASSPEGGGYNSYEQYF
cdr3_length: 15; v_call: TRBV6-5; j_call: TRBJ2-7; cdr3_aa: CASSYLGQSRVEQYF
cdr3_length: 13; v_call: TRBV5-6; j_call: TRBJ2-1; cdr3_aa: CASSSSSYNEQFF
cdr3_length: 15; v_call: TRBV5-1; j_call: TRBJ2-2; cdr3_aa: CASSATGKDTGELFF
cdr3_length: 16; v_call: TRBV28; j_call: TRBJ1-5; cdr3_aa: CASSAFEGGGNQPQHF
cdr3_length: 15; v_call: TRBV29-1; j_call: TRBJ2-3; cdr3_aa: CSAKPLAGMTDTQYF
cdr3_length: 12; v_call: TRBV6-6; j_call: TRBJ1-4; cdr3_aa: CASGGRREKLFF
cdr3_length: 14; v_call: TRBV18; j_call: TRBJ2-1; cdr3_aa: CASSRENGRGEQFF
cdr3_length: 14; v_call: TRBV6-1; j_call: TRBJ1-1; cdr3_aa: CASSEDPRRGEAFF
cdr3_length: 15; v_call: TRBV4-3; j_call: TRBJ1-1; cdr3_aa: CASSQDRDRVTEAFF
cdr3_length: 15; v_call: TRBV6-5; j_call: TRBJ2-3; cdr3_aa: CAIYDRGENTDTQYF
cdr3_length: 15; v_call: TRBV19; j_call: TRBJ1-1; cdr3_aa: CASSIGQGWDTEAFF
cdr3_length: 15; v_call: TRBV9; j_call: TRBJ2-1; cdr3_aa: CASSVGGFTYNEQFF
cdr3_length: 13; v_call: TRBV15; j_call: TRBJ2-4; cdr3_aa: CATSSGQKNIQYF
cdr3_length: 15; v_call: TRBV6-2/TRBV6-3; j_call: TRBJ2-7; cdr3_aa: CASSSAGGGTYEQYF
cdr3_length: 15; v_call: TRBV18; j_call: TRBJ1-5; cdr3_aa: CASSPPGQGDQPQHF
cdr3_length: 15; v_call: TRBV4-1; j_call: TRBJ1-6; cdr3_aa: CASSQTTISNSPLHF
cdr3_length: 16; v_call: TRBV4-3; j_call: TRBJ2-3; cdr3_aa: CASSPKRERSTDTQYF
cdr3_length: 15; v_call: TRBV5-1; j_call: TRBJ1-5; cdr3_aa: CASSQGTDSNQPQHF
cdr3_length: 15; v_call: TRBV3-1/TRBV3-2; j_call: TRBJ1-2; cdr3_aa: CASSQGTGTRYGYTF
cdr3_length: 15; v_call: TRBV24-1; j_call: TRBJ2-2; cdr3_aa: CATGQGVPNTGELFF
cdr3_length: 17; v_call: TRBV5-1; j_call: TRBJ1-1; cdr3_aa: CASSLAVGNGLNTEAFF
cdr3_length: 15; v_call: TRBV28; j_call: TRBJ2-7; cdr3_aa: CASNPGTDYVREQYF
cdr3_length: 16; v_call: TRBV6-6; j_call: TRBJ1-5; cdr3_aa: CASSSGQGTSNQPQHF
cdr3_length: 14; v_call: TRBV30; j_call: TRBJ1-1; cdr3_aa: CAWSVAAAHTEAFF
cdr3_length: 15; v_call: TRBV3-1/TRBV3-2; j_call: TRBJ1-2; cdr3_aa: CASSRRDRGLSGYTF
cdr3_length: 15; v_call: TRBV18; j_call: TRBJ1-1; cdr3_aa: CASSPTYRGDTEAFF
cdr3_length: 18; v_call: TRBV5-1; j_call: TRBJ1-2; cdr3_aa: CASSLDYPGGATNYGYTF
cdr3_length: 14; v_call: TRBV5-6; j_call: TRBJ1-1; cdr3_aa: CASSLRQANTEAFF
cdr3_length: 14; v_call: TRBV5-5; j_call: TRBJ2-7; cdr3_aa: CASSPGTGGYEQYF
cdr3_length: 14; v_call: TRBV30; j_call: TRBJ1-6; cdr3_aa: CAWNGGSLDSPLHF
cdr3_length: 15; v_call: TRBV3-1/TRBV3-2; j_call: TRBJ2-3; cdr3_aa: CASSQEERTTDTQYF
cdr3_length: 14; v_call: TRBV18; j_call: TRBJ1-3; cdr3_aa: CASSPNGSGNTIYF
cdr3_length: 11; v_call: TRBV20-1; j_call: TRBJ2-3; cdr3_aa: CSAIPQNTQYF
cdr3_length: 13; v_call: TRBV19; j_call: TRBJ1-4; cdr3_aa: CATADRDGEKLFF
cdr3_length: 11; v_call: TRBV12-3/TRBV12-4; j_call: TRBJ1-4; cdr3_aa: CASSRDEKLFF
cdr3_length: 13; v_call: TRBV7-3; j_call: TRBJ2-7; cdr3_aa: CASSPGQVYEQYF
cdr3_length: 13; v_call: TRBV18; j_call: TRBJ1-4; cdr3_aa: CASSPGTNEKLFF
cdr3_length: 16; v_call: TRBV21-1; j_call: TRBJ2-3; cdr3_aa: CSPFQLAGRGLDTQYF
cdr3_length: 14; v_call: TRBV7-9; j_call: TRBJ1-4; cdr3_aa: CASTWASRGEKLFF
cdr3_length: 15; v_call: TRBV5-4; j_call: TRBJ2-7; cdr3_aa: CASSWDRGVVNEQYF